This T cell receptor (beta chain) emerged from a study of identical twins. General study results and limits: Model-predicted out-of-frame TCR alpha sharing fell below observed values in monozygotic twins. A cross-sectional statistical analysis, not follow-up of the same donors, supported the conclusions. Twins shared out-of-frame alpha sequences with excess low generation probability.

A remark on this clonotype: Its cognate antigen is unknown.

This CDR3 has 16 amino acids. Germline-derived CDR1 and CDR2 are MGHRA and YSYEKL. With 0 bases clipped from V and 4 bases from J, the junction kept 7 bases outside the gene matches. Each CDR3 protein is one row after TCRdb ran MiXCR on the 5' RACE reads. The sample holds around 370,000 distinct CDR3 sequences, approximately 8.8% seen once. Source material: naive T cells sorted from blood. The TCR originated in a woman between 45 and 60 years old in good health. The chain combines TRBV4-1 with TRBJ2-7; 9 bases are shared with TRBD1. CDR3 nucleotide sequence: TGCGCCAGCAGCCAAGATCTAGGACAGGGGAGTTACGAGCAGTACTTC. The encoded protein is CASSQDLGQGSYEQYF.